One TCR beta chain is described in this entry. What it binds is not known. The method was immunoSEQ multiplex PCR; TCRdb's version includes in-frame clones alone and lacks a portion of them. The sample yields roughly 110,000 clones, over 85% seen once. The sample comes from a study of siplizumab effects on memory and regulatory T cells. Study-wide points: Solely a minor proportion of alloreactive clones could be assigned to unstimulated subsets. The study found naive T cells seemingly more diverse than memory cells and seemingly major alloresponse contributors. Sequences that were alloreactive and traceable to unstimulated CD4+ memory cells were significantly reduced by siplizumab.

CDR1 and CDR2 (germline): MDHEN, SYDVKM. This CDR3 is 17 amino acids long. V trimming: 5 bases; J trimming: 9 bases; junction bases outside the gene matches: 19. V is TRBV28 and J is TRBJ2-1; 7 bases agree with TRBD2. The sample comprised non-Treg CD4+ T cells sorted from blood. The sequence was obtained from a human donor in good health. For the CDR3, the DNA is TGTGCCAGCAGTCCCATCTTTAGCGGGTCCACCGATAGTGAGCAGTTCTTC. It yields the protein CASSPIFSGSTDSEQFF.